This T cell receptor beta chain was profiled in a study of tumor-infiltrating lymphocytes in primary liver carcinoma. RNA was extracted from whole blood without cell sorting, alongside germline DNA. A constant-region primer primed TCR beta cDNA synthesis from roughly 520 ng of total RNA. Construction of TCR beta libraries relied on three successive nested multiplex PCR rounds employing slightly modified ARM-PCR. With TRBV1-TRBV30 forward primers and a C-beta reverse primer, the first two PCR rounds were run for roughly 10 cycles each. MiXCR was run by TCRdb on the multiplex PCR reads, yielding one entry per CDR3 protein. The data contain about 350,000 distinct CDR3 sequences, almost 65% of them singletons. The CDR3 runs to 15 residues. The V and J ends lost 7 bases and 3 bases respectively, with 17 bases between them. Note on this clonotype: This may arise from a read error, as a much more abundant clone is one base away.

This chain connects TRBV12-3 or TRBV12-4 to TRBJ2-3; D remains unclear. The sequence was collected from a man in his forties with primary liver carcinoma and hepatitis B virus infection. The sample was peripheral blood. The CDR3 nucleotides are TGTGCCAGCAAATCGACCCCCCCTCGGACAGATACGCAGTATTTT. Translating gives CASKSTPPRTDTQYF.